Presented here are 15 T cell receptor beta chains from one specimen sequenced in a study of immune characterization of retroperitoneal liposarcoma. TCRdb processed the PCR reads anew with MiXCR; each CDR3 protein has one entry. The sample includes roughly 8,000 distinct CDR3 sequences, roughly 29% of them seen just once. The sequencing input was blood. All receptors come from a male donor with retroperitoneal liposarcoma.

The chain links TRBV7-2 to TRBJ1-3; the D gene is possibly TRBD1 (6 bases). Germline CDR1 SGHTA, CDR2 FQGNSA. The CDR3 contains 15 residues. Trimming removed 1 base at V and 4 bases at J, with 11 bases between. As DNA, the CDR3 is TGTGCCAGCAGCTTAGGGGGGGGCGGGGGAAACACCATATATTTT. It codes for CASSLGGGGGNTIYF.

This clonotype was found a few times. The chain is built from TRBV4-1 and TRBJ2-5, with D perhaps matching TRBD1 or TRBD2 (5 bases each). The germline gives CDR1 MGHRA, CDR2 YSYEKL. Trimming cost V 2 bases and J 2 bases, with 18 bases left between them. The CDR3 runs 17 residues. The CDR3 DNA reads as TGCGCCAGCAGCCAATGGGGGTCGACGAGTCCTCAAGAGACCCAGTACTTC. Translated, it gives CASSQWGSTSPQETQYF.

This clonotype has a handful of counts. This chain connects TRBV20-1 to TRBJ2-3, with D tentatively TRBD1 (6 bases). Trimming left V 1 base short and J 1 base short, with 15 bases between. The CDR3 consists of 16 residues. The germline V gene has CDR1 DFQATT and CDR2 SNEGSKA (reference sequence). The CDR3 region is CSARGPGALGTDTQYF. The CDR3 DNA reads as TGCAGTGCTAGAGGCCCAGGGGCATTGGGCACAGATACGCAGTATTTT.

This clonotype was counted between two and nine times. The chain uses TRBV30 and TRBJ1-4; 8 bases are a match to TRBD1. The V gene's germline CDR1 is GTSNPN and CDR2 SVGIG (reference sequence). The CDR3 runs to 14 residues. J was trimmed by 2 bases and V by 5 bases; bases with no gene match: 4. Here the CDR3 reads CAWQRTGTNEKLFF. The CDR3 DNA sequence: TGTGCCTGGCAGCGGACAGGGACTAATGAAAAACTGTTTTTT. Based on the CDR3 plus reference TRBV30 and TRBJ1-4, the full variable domain is SQTIHQWPATLVQPVGSPLSLECTVEGTSNPNLYWYRQAAGRGLQLLFYSVGIGQISSEVPQNLSASRPQDRQFILSSKKLLLSDSGFYLCAWQRTGTNEKLFFGSGTQLSVL.

This clonotype counts as medium-sized. The J gene is TRBJ2-5, the V gene TRBV6-1; D not certain. The V and J ends lost 5 bases and 8 bases respectively, with 9 bases between them. Germline-derived CDR1 and CDR2 are MNHNS and SASEGT. The CDR3 contains 11 residues. The CDR3 sequence: CASSSSFTQYF. The CDR3 region has the DNA TGTGCCAGCAGTAGCTCATTCACCCAGTACTTC.

The V call is TRBV25-1, the J call TRBJ2-1; 9 bases are a match to TRBD1. Judging by the DNA end, TRBJ2-7 fits better; the J call may be wrong. Germline V CDR1 and CDR2: MGHDK, SYGVNS. This CDR3 is 15 amino acids long. In DNA, the CDR3 is TGTGCCAGCAGTGATCCGGGACAGGGTGCCCACGAGCAGTACTTC. As protein: CASSDPGQGAHEQYF.

The V and J genes are TRBV7-2 and TRBJ2-1; D could derive from TRBD1 or TRBD2 (5 bases each). This CDR3 comprises 15 residues. The germline gives CDR1 SGHTA, CDR2 FQGNSA. The V and J ends lost 1 base and 4 bases respectively, with 11 bases between them. CDR3 DNA: TGTGCCAGCAGCTTAGTGAGGGGCCGATACAATGAGCAGTTCTTC. The encoded protein is CASSLVRGRYNEQFF.

The chain uses TRBV11-3 and TRBJ2-2, with 7 bases identical to TRBD2. Germline CDR1 SGHNT, CDR2 YENEEA. This CDR3 is 15 amino acids long. With 4 bases clipped from V and 4 bases from J, the junction kept 6 bases outside the gene matches. The CDR3 nucleotides are TGTGCCAGCAGCTCAGATAGCGGGCTCACCGGGGAGCTGTTTTTT. Its protein is CASSSDSGLTGELFF.

In its sample, this clonotype is medium-sized (0.01 to 0.1%). The V and J genes are TRBV27 and TRBJ2-1; D may match TRBD1 or TRBD2 (6 bases each). V gave up 6 bases and J gave up 6 bases, with 15 bases separating them. This CDR3 spans 14 amino acids. CDR1 MNHEY and CDR2 SMNVEV come from the germline V gene (reference sequence). The CDR3 region is CASSGLEGGNEQFF. The CDR3, as DNA: TGTGCCAGCAGCGGACTGGAGGGGGGCAATGAGCAGTTCTTC.

This clonotype turned up a few times. The V gene is TRBV29-1, the J gene TRBJ2-3; perhaps TRBD1 as D (5 bases). Germline V lookup: CDR1 SQVTM, CDR2 ANQGSEA. Trimming left V 4 bases short and J 3 bases short, with 14 bases between. The CDR3 runs 14 residues. CDR3 nucleotides: TGCAGCGTTGCAAGGCAGGGATGGACAGATACGCAGTATTTT. Translating it yields CSVARQGWTDTQYF.

The rearrangement links TRBV6-1 to TRBJ2-2, with TRBD1 matching 7 bases. The CDR3 loop spans 16 amino acids. CDR1 is MNHNS, CDR2 SASEGT, per germline. Trimming at V came to 1 base and at J to 6 bases, leaving 8 bases not matched to a gene. CDR3 residues: CASSEVRGLGAGELFF. For the CDR3, the DNA is TGTGCCAGCAGTGAAGTGAGGGGGCTCGGGGCCGGGGAGCTGTTTTTT.

This clonotype has more than one count but fewer than ten. The rearrangement uses TRBV4-2 and TRBJ2-1; maybe TRBD2 (5 bases). In germline, CDR1 is LGHNA, CDR2 YNFKEQ. CDR3 length: 18 amino acids. V was cut by 2 bases and J by 1 base, with 18 bases left in between. The CDR3, as DNA: TGTGCCAGCAGCCAACCGCAACCTGGGAGAAGGTCCTACAATGAGCAGTTCTTC. This sequence encodes CASSQPQPGRRSYNEQFF.

This clonotype rates as medium-sized. The chain couples TRBV7-2 to TRBJ2-1, with 7 bases identical to TRBD2. The CDR3 covers 18 residues. Germline loops: CDR1 SGHTA, CDR2 FQGNSA. Losses at the gene ends were 1 base for V and 1 base for J; bases not matched to a gene: 10. The CDR3 DNA follows: TGTGCCAGCAGCTTAGGCCCGCCCGGCGGGAGTTCCTACAATGAGCAGTTCTTC. This translates into CASSLGPPGGSSYNEQFF.

V and J are TRBV24-1 and TRBJ2-1; D is undetermined. V was clipped by 3 bases and J by 6 bases, with 17 bases between them. Per germline, CDR1 KGHDR and CDR2 SFDVKD. The CDR3 runs 16 residues. The CDR3 bases are TGTGCCACCAGTGATCCATCACCTTCTAGGTTCAATGAGCAGTTCTTC. Translated: CATSDPSPSRFNEQFF.

This CDR3 reads CASSEWLDSGYTF. DNA of the CDR3: TGTGCCAGCAGTGAATGGTTGGATAGTGGCTACACCTTC. The J gene is TRBJ1-2, the V gene TRBV6-1; D gene uncertain. Per the germline V gene, CDR1 is MNHNS and CDR2 is SASEGT. The CDR3 totals 13 residues. V lost 2 bases and J 7 bases, leaving 11 bases between the germline ends.